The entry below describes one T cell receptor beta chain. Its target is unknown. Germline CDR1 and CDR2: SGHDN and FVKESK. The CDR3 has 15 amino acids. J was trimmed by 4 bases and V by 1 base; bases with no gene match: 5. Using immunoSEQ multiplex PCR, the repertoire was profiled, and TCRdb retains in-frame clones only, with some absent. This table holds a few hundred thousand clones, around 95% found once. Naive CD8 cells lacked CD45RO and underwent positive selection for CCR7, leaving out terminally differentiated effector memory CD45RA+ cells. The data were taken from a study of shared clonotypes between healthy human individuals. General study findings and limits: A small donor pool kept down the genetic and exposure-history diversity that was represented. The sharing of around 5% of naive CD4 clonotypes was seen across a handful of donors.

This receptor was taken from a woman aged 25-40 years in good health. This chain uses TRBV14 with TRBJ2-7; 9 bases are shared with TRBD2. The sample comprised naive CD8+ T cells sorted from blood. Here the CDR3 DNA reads TGTGCCAGCAGCCAAGCGGGTAGCGGGAGATACGAGCAGTACTTC. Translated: CASSQAGSGRYEQYF.